This T cell receptor beta chain was retrieved from a study of CD8 T cells in Susac syndrome. Germline-derived CDR1 and CDR2 are LGHDT and YNNKEL (reference sequence). This CDR3 is 13 amino acids long. The V segment lost 3 bases and the J segment 10 bases; nucleotides outside the gene matches: 5. Random hexamers served to reverse transcribe roughly 0.5 to 1 ug RNA. Amplification of the TCR beta CDR3 was carried out by immunoSEQ multiplex PCR, which spanned a total of 54 Vbeta and 13 Jbeta segments. TCRdb itself ran the immunoSEQ multiplex PCR reads through MiXCR, one entry per CDR3 protein. The table lists about 300,000 distinct CDR3 sequences, around 92% of them singletons, with approximately 0.065% in the top ten.

This chain connects TRBV3-1 to TRBJ1-1; 10 nucleotides match TRBD1. The clonotype comes from a human donor with multiple sclerosis. The sequencing sample was made of CD4+ T cells from PBMCs. CDR3 residues: CASSQGGTGVAFF. For the CDR3, the DNA is TGTGCCAGCAGCCAGGGCGGGACAGGGGTAGCTTTCTTT. The variable domain in full, with the rest retrieved from reference TRBV3-1 and TRBJ1-1, is DTAVSQTPKYLVTQMGNDKSIKCEQNLGHDTMYWYKQDSKKFLKIMFSYNNKELIINETVPNRFSPKSPDKAHLNLHINSLELGDSAVYFCASSQGGTGVAFFGQGTRLTVV.